Listed below are T cell receptor beta chains from one sample, sequenced in a study of cytomegalovirus exposure and HLA in healthy donors. The protocol was immunoSEQ multiplex PCR, while the TCRdb copy is restricted to in-frame clones and leaves out a portion. Found here are 95,000 to 110,000 clones, 76% of them singletons; the top ten hold under 13%. Sample: PBMCs. Receptors were obtained from a woman between 18 and 29 years old in good health and CMV-seropositive. Each CDR3 is given with its conserved first and last residue. Each record gives: V gene, J gene, D gene, clone size, CDR3 protein, CDR3 DNA. D genes are given only for firm matches. Clone size appears in some rows only: once, few, many, or a class for an expanded clone.

v_call: TRBV7-9; j_call: TRBJ1-1; d_call: NA; clone_size: NA; cdr3_aa: CASFPGREGATEAFF; cdr3_nt: TGTGCCAGTTTCCCAGGCCGGGAGGGCGCCACTGAAGCTTTCTTT
v_call: TRBV6-1; j_call: TRBJ2-3; d_call: NA; clone_size: few; cdr3_aa: CASSGQASVEGTQYF; cdr3_nt: TGTGCCAGCAGTGGGCAGGCCTCCGTGGAGGGTACGCAGTATTTT
v_call: TRBV18; j_call: TRBJ1-4; d_call: NA; clone_size: NA; cdr3_aa: CASSPTREDEKLFF; cdr3_nt: TGTGCCAGCTCGCCGACGAGGGAGGATGAAAAACTGTTTTTT
v_call: TRBV4-2; j_call: TRBJ1-2; d_call: TRBD1; clone_size: NA; cdr3_aa: CASSQDWDRENGYTF; cdr3_nt: TGTGCCAGCAGCCAAGATTGGGACAGGGAAAATGGCTACACCTTC
v_call: TRBV6-1; j_call: TRBJ1-4; d_call: NA; clone_size: NA; cdr3_aa: CAGASVNEKLFF; cdr3_nt: TGTGCCGGAGCCTCAGTTAATGAAAAACTGTTTTTT
v_call: TRBV4-3; j_call: TRBJ2-1; d_call: TRBD2; clone_size: few; cdr3_aa: CASSHGTSGLFEQFF; cdr3_nt: TGCGCCAGCAGCCACGGGACTAGCGGGTTGTTTGAGCAGTTCTTC
v_call: TRBV19; j_call: TRBJ2-7; d_call: TRBD2; clone_size: NA; cdr3_aa: CASSLGLAVTYEQYF; cdr3_nt: TGTGCCAGTAGTCTCGGACTAGCGGTTACCTACGAGCAGTACTTC
v_call: TRBV5-8; j_call: TRBJ1-2; d_call: NA; clone_size: NA; cdr3_aa: CASSLAAQGRHGYTF; cdr3_nt: TGTGCCAGCAGCTTGGCGGCTCAGGGGCGACATGGCTACACCTTC
v_call: TRBV2; j_call: TRBJ1-3; d_call: TRBD1; clone_size: NA; cdr3_aa: CASSFGQGLSGNTIYF; cdr3_nt: TGTGCCAGCAGTTTCGGACAGGGCCTCTCTGGAAACACCATATATTTT
v_call: TRBV15; j_call: TRBJ2-7; d_call: TRBD2; clone_size: NA; cdr3_aa: CATSPFLGVLAGSEQYF; cdr3_nt: TGTGCCACCAGCCCCTTCCTTGGTGTACTAGCGGGATCCGAGCAGTACTTC
v_call: TRBV9; j_call: TRBJ2-5; d_call: NA; clone_size: NA; cdr3_aa: CASSVGSRETQYF; cdr3_nt: TGTGCCAGCAGCGTAGGAAGTAGAGAGACCCAGTACTTC
v_call: TRBV5-4; j_call: TRBJ2-4; d_call: NA; clone_size: NA; cdr3_aa: CASSHAGFSKNIQYF; cdr3_nt: TGTGCCAGCAGCCACGCAGGGTTCTCCAAAAACATTCAGTACTTC
v_call: TRBV12-2; j_call: TRBJ2-2; d_call: NA; clone_size: once; cdr3_aa: CASRLPTGANTGELFF; cdr3_nt: TGTGCAAGTCGCTTACCTACAGGGGCGAACACCGGGGAGCTGTTTTTT
v_call: TRBV6-1; j_call: TRBJ1-1; d_call: NA; clone_size: NA; cdr3_aa: CASSESNGVPEAFF; cdr3_nt: TGTGCCAGCAGTGAAAGTAACGGGGTCCCTGAAGCTTTCTTT
v_call: TRBV11-2; j_call: TRBJ1-1; d_call: NA; clone_size: NA; cdr3_aa: CASSLGGPTEAFF; cdr3_nt: TGTGCCAGCAGCCTAGGGGGGCCCACTGAAGCTTTCTTT
v_call: TRBV2; j_call: TRBJ2-1; d_call: TRBD2; clone_size: NA; cdr3_aa: CASSSAAGGPYNEQFF; cdr3_nt: TGTGCCAGCAGTTCGGCGGCGGGGGGACCCTACAATGAGCAGTTCTTC
v_call: TRBV5-4; j_call: TRBJ2-5; d_call: NA; clone_size: NA; cdr3_aa: CASSLAGHQFQGETQYF; cdr3_nt: TGTGCCAGCAGCTTGGCGGGACACCAGTTTCAGGGGGAGACCCAGTACTTC
v_call: TRBV25-1; j_call: TRBJ2-1; d_call: TRBD2; clone_size: NA; cdr3_aa: CASSEFTGRAGHEQFF; cdr3_nt: TGTGCCAGCAGTGAATTCACCGGGAGGGCCGGTCATGAGCAGTTCTTC
v_call: TRBV7-3; j_call: TRBJ1-1; d_call: NA; clone_size: NA; cdr3_aa: CASSPGLNLNTEAFF; cdr3_nt: TGTGCCAGCAGCCCTGGACTGAACCTGAACACTGAAGCTTTCTTT
v_call: TRBV2; j_call: TRBJ1-5; d_call: TRBD1; clone_size: NA; cdr3_aa: CASSEAWGQAKYSNQPQHF; cdr3_nt: TGTGCCAGCAGTGAAGCGTGGGGACAGGCAAAATATAGCAATCAGCCCCAGCATTTT
v_call: TRBV11-2; j_call: TRBJ2-1; d_call: NA; clone_size: NA; cdr3_aa: CASSLVLRGSYNEQFF; cdr3_nt: TGTGCCAGCAGCTTAGTTCTCAGGGGTTCCTACAATGAGCAGTTCTTC
v_call: TRBV7-6; j_call: TRBJ1-1; d_call: TRBD1; clone_size: NA; cdr3_aa: CASSLTGGGTEAFF; cdr3_nt: TGTGCCAGCAGCTTAACAGGGGGCGGCACTGAAGCTTTCTTT
v_call: TRBV28; j_call: TRBJ2-7; d_call: TRBD2; clone_size: NA; cdr3_aa: CASSPGTSSHEQYF; cdr3_nt: TGTGCCAGCAGTCCCGGGACTAGCTCCCACGAGCAGTACTTC
v_call: TRBV27; j_call: TRBJ2-1; d_call: NA; clone_size: NA; cdr3_aa: CASSLSPLGYNEQFF; cdr3_nt: TGTGCCAGCAGTTTATCCCCACTAGGGTACAATGAGCAGTTCTTC
v_call: TRBV27; j_call: TRBJ2-7; d_call: TRBD2; clone_size: NA; cdr3_aa: CASSLLSSGASSYEQYF; cdr3_nt: TGTGCCAGCAGTTTACTATCGAGCGGGGCCTCCTCCTACGAGCAGTACTTC
v_call: TRBV5-4; j_call: TRBJ2-7; d_call: NA; clone_size: NA; cdr3_aa: CASSLGGYEQYF; cdr3_nt: TGTGCCAGCAGCCTGGGAGGATACGAGCAGTACTTC
v_call: TRBV28; j_call: TRBJ1-6; d_call: NA; clone_size: NA; cdr3_aa: CASSSRRFTYNSPLHF; cdr3_nt: TGTGCCAGCAGTTCCAGGAGGTTCACCTATAATTCACCCCTCCACTTT
v_call: TRBV13; j_call: TRBJ1-3; d_call: NA; clone_size: NA; cdr3_aa: CASSLVGGRLAENTIYF; cdr3_nt: TGTGCCAGCAGCTTAGTGGGGGGCAGGCTAGCGGAAAACACCATATATTTT
v_call: TRBV5-1; j_call: TRBJ2-7; d_call: NA; clone_size: NA; cdr3_aa: CASSREGISYEQYF; cdr3_nt: TGCGCCAGCAGCCGGGAAGGGATTTCCTACGAGCAGTACTTC
v_call: TRBV4-1; j_call: TRBJ2-1; d_call: TRBD1; clone_size: few; cdr3_aa: CASSHTGGFYNEQFF; cdr3_nt: TGCGCCAGCAGCCACACAGGGGGTTTTTATAATGAGCAGTTCTTC
v_call: TRBV7-9; j_call: TRBJ2-5; d_call: NA; clone_size: few; cdr3_aa: CASSPPVELGQETQYF; cdr3_nt: TGTGCCAGCAGCCCACCGGTAGAGCTAGGCCAAGAGACCCAGTACTTC
v_call: TRBV12-5; j_call: TRBJ2-1; d_call: TRBD2; clone_size: NA; cdr3_aa: CASGRGRGYNEQFF; cdr3_nt: TGTGCTAGTGGCCGCGGGAGAGGGTACAATGAGCAGTTCTTC
v_call: TRBV6-1; j_call: TRBJ2-3; d_call: NA; clone_size: NA; cdr3_aa: CASKGLGLGTDTQYF; cdr3_nt: TGTGCCAGCAAGGGTTTGGGACTGGGCACAGATACGCAGTATTTT
v_call: TRBV4-2; j_call: TRBJ2-1; d_call: NA; clone_size: NA; cdr3_aa: CASSQVGGSAYNEQFF; cdr3_nt: TGTGCCAGCAGCCAAGTCGGTGGGAGTGCCTACAATGAGCAGTTCTTC
v_call: TRBV5-1; j_call: TRBJ1-1; d_call: TRBD1; clone_size: NA; cdr3_aa: CASSFGQGGGTEAFF; cdr3_nt: TGCGCCAGCAGCTTCGGGCAGGGGGGTGGCACTGAAGCTTTCTTT
v_call: TRBV11-2; j_call: TRBJ1-2; d_call: NA; clone_size: NA; cdr3_aa: CASSYGGALNYGYTF; cdr3_nt: TGTGCCAGCAGCTACGGCGGGGCTCTAAACTATGGCTACACCTTC
v_call: TRBV6-4; j_call: TRBJ2-2; d_call: TRBD2; clone_size: NA; cdr3_aa: CASSVRAGGTGELFF; cdr3_nt: TGTGCCAGCAGCGTACGAGCGGGGGGGACCGGGGAGCTGTTTTTT
v_call: TRBV5-1; j_call: TRBJ1-4; d_call: NA; clone_size: once; cdr3_aa: CASSLVFGRGGSNEKLFF; cdr3_nt: TGCGCCAGCAGCTTGGTGTTCGGAAGAGGGGGTAGTAATGAAAAACTGTTTTTT
v_call: TRBV29-1; j_call: TRBJ2-1; d_call: NA; clone_size: NA; cdr3_aa: CSVVGGASYNEQFF; cdr3_nt: TGCAGCGTTGTGGGGGGGGCCTCCTACAATGAGCAGTTCTTC
v_call: TRBV2; j_call: TRBJ1-5; d_call: TRBD1; clone_size: NA; cdr3_aa: CASSDRGLHQPQHF; cdr3_nt: TGTGCCAGCAGTGACAGGGGGCTCCATCAGCCCCAGCATTTT
v_call: TRBV6-5; j_call: TRBJ2-3; d_call: NA; clone_size: NA; cdr3_aa: CASSSPLQAGPDTQYF; cdr3_nt: TGTGCCAGCAGTTCGCCTTTGCAGGCAGGCCCAGATACGCAGTATTTT
v_call: TRBV19; j_call: TRBJ1-1; d_call: TRBD1; clone_size: once; cdr3_aa: CASSISGTANTEAFF; cdr3_nt: TGTGCCAGTAGTATTTCTGGGACAGCGAACACTGAAGCTTTCTTT
v_call: TRBV28; j_call: TRBJ2-3; d_call: TRBD2; clone_size: once; cdr3_aa: CASSLGSGSADTQYF; cdr3_nt: TGTGCCAGCAGTTTGGGTAGCGGGAGTGCAGATACGCAGTATTTT
v_call: TRBV27; j_call: TRBJ2-7; d_call: TRBD2; clone_size: NA; cdr3_aa: CASMTSGVSYEQYF; cdr3_nt: TGTGCCAGCATGACTAGCGGGGTCTCCTACGAGCAGTACTTC
v_call: TRBV25-1; j_call: TRBJ2-3; d_call: NA; clone_size: NA; cdr3_aa: CASSEFRDFDTDTQYF; cdr3_nt: TGTGCCAGCAGTGAATTTCGGGACTTCGACACAGATACGCAGTATTTT
v_call: TRBV6-6; j_call: TRBJ2-1; d_call: TRBD2; clone_size: few; cdr3_aa: CASSYGAGVANEQFF; cdr3_nt: TGTGCCAGCAGTTACGGCGCGGGGGTAGCCAATGAGCAGTTCTTC
v_call: TRBV19; j_call: TRBJ1-2; d_call: NA; clone_size: NA; cdr3_aa: CASSITGEGGYTF; cdr3_nt: TGTGCCAGTAGTATTACGGGAGAGGGTGGCTACACCTTC
v_call: TRBV19; j_call: TRBJ2-2; d_call: TRBD2; clone_size: NA; cdr3_aa: CASSLREWNTGELFF; cdr3_nt: TGTGCCAGTAGTCTGCGGGAGTGGAACACCGGGGAGCTGTTTTTT
v_call: TRBV6-5; j_call: TRBJ1-2; d_call: NA; clone_size: NA; cdr3_aa: CASTPGGNNYGYTF; cdr3_nt: TGTGCCAGCACCCCGGGGGGGAATAACTATGGCTACACCTTC
v_call: TRBV9; j_call: TRBJ2-7; d_call: NA; clone_size: NA; cdr3_aa: CASSPGVGPSYEQYF; cdr3_nt: TGTGCCAGCAGCCCAGGGGTGGGGCCCTCCTACGAGCAGTACTTC
v_call: TRBV5-1; j_call: TRBJ2-7; d_call: TRBD1; clone_size: NA; cdr3_aa: CASSLNPGGQGSYEQYF; cdr3_nt: TGCGCCAGCAGCTTGAATCCAGGGGGCCAAGGCTCCTACGAGCAGTACTTC
v_call: TRBV6-5; j_call: TRBJ1-6; d_call: TRBD1; clone_size: NA; cdr3_aa: CASSYSAGGFRLLHF; cdr3_nt: TGTGCCAGCAGTTACTCGGCAGGGGGGTTTCGTTTACTCCACTTT
v_call: TRBV28; j_call: TRBJ1-3; d_call: NA; clone_size: NA; cdr3_aa: CASSSRGFGSGNTIYF; cdr3_nt: TGTGCCAGCAGTTCACGGGGTTTCGGCTCTGGAAACACCATATATTTT
v_call: TRBV5-6; j_call: TRBJ1-1; d_call: NA; clone_size: NA; cdr3_aa: CASSNTPGEAFF; cdr3_nt: TGTGCCAGCAGTAACACCCCTGGTGAAGCTTTCTTT
v_call: TRBV19; j_call: TRBJ1-2; d_call: NA; clone_size: NA; cdr3_aa: CASRTFRTGNYGYTF; cdr3_nt: TGTGCCAGTAGAACCTTCCGGACGGGGAACTATGGCTACACCTTC